Below, one TCR beta chain is given with its context. Clones were sequenced by immunoSEQ multiplex PCR, and TCRdb holds only the in-frame ones, with some missing. The data contain approximately 40,000 clones, around nine tenths of them seen just once; the ten biggest clones take up 0.65% to 0.9%. The CDR3 covers 17 residues. Losses at the gene ends were 4 bases for V and 7 bases for J; bases not matched to a gene: 11. The germline V gene has CDR1 MNHNS and CDR2 SASEGT. These data originate in a study of T cell changes during pregnancy in multiple sclerosis. Specimen: CD4+ T cells from peripheral blood mononuclear cells, collected before pregnancy. The sequence was collected from a female donor with multiple sclerosis, enrolled in a pregnancy study. The gene calls are TRBV6-1 and TRBJ2-4; 12 bases match TRBD1. CDR3 sequence (DNA): TGTGCCAGCAGTGTTACTCCGGGACAGGGGGCTACGAACATTCAGTACTTC. It codes for CASSVTPGQGATNIQYF.